This T cell receptor (beta chain) emerged from a study of sequential checkpoint blockade in melanoma. CDR3 length: 17 amino acids. Germline values: CDR1 MNHEY, CDR2 SMNVEV (reference sequence). The J segment lost 5 bases and the V segment lost 5 bases, leaving 12 bases of the junction unmatched. The repertoire was sequenced with immunoSEQ multiplex PCR; TCRdb's copy has only in-frame clones and lacks some. Counted here are some 5,100 clones, approximately 71% occurring once; the ten biggest clones make up 45% to 60%. As to treatment: randomized to nivolumab then ipilimumab (arm A) or the reverse (arm B).

Sequencing was performed on CD8+ T cells sorted from blood (inferred from file names), taken from a patient given nivolumab and ipilimumab in sequence. This sequence was found in a human patient with melanoma. Some clones in this sample may be carry-over from other donors' samples. The chain has TRBV27 and TRBJ2-2; TRBD2 matches 9 bases. The CDR3 region has the DNA TGTGCCAGCAGTCTCGTCCTTGGCGGGGGGGCGACCGGGGAGCTGTTTTTT. It yields the protein CASSLVLGGGATGELFF.